The T cell receptor (beta chain) described here comes from a study of shared clonotypes between healthy human individuals (dated by TCRdb to the early 2020s). Describing the broader study: A couple of women and a few men aged 18 to 49 years were included in the cohort. Between about 0.9 and 10 billion PBMCs per donor were obtained by leukapheresis. The study deeply sequenced blood TCR repertoires of about 5 healthy adults to estimate repertoire size and the extent of clonotype sharing between individuals. Libraries were prepared and TCR repertoires were sequenced by different laboratories using diverse techniques, in order to increase sequencing depth and limit assay-specific biases. For each donor, CD4 naive and CD4 memory were each run on three plates, CD8 naive on two plates, and CD8 memory on one plate. The investigation overall reported the following: Based on pairwise subsampling, the degree of clonotype sharing among donors was expected to be affected by sequencing depth. Because the study included a small number of donors, the genetic and exposure-history diversity represented was limited. Naive subsets generally had larger estimated clonotype richness than memory subsets. Higher generation probabilities were observed for clonotypes shared by all four sorted-subset donors than for non-shared clonotypes. Rarefaction of sorted-subset datasets indicated incomplete sequencing despite the large sequencing depth. Sampling was restricted to blood, and TCR repertoires in tissues likely differ from the TCR repertoires found in blood. Across a few donors, roughly 5% of naive CD4, roughly 3.8% of naive CD8, 2.3% of memory CD4, and about 0.44% of memory CD8 clonotypes were shared.

The donors were healthy, HIV-negative adults with no recently reported acute infections or vaccinations. Every donor was a Caucasian adult residing in Nashville, Tennessee, USA. CD4+ T cells were enriched through magnetic negative selection, after which naive cells were positively selected on CD45RA and the remaining negative fraction served as the memory subset. Blood was obtained by leukapheresis, after which PBMCs were separated by Ficoll-Histopaque density gradient centrifugation and cryopreserved in liquid nitrogen vapor phase. Purity and quantity of every magnetically sorted T cell population were checked by analytical flow cytometry. From each sorted fraction, genomic DNA was isolated and quantified by UV absorbance on a Nanodrop 2000c. Points on this clone: Its target antigen remains unknown. Base qualities are not recorded, but no much larger clone differs from it by a single base.

TCR CDR3 regions were amplified from genomic DNA by multiplex PCR using the deep immunoSEQ assay. Extracted genomic DNA from each cell subset was distributed evenly across all wells of several immunoSEQ 96-well plates, and each plate was treated as a replicate. Each replicate PCR for sorted subsets received roughly 0.2 ug genomic DNA, equal to about 30,000 T cell genomes. The purified libraries were quantified using a Qubit 3.0 fluorometer, sized with a Bioanalyzer 2100, and then quantified again using the KAPA Library Quantification kit. Every immunoSEQ 96-well plate was sequenced on a dedicated single-read 150-cycle Illumina NextSeq 550 flow cell. Per the original workflow: The immunoSEQ output contained only junctional sequences without quality scores, so filtering could not match that applied to full-length reads. Sequences were annotated with PyIR, a Python wrapper for IgBLAST v1.9, using IMGT germline references to assign V/J genes and CDR3. Reads were filtered out if the reads had weak V/J assignments (E-value above 1e-6), no CDR3, stop codons, out-of-frame junctions, or ambiguous translated residues. V3J clonotypes were defined as sequences sharing the same inferred V gene, J gene, and CDR3 amino acid sequence. Percentage overlap between repertoires was calculated by dividing the number of shared unique clonotypes by the size of the smaller repertoire. Repertoire richness was assessed with RTK rarefaction, the Chao1 estimator, and Recon v2.1 estimates of unobserved clonotypes. Generation probabilities were computed with OLGA for all TCRbeta clonotypes obtained by the gDNA method from a few donors. TCRdb provides this immuneACCESS table in a form limited to in-frame rearrangements. Some clones are lacking; in checked studies, under half of them reflect an unresolved V gene, and why the rest are absent is not known. V and J calls and clone size are those listed in that table; D and trimming were worked out from the DNA. The sample data list roughly 2.2 million clones, and under 95% of these were observed just once. Approximately 0.39% of the sample rests with the top ten.

The CDR3, from cysteine to phenylalanine, totals 14 residues. CDR3 DNA only is kept here, 42 bases in frame from base 1. V gives up 5 bases and J gives up 1 base, and the segment between their germline ends measures 9 bases. The germline V gene (reference sequence) supplies CDR1 SEHNR and CDR2 FQNEAQ. The sample was naive CD4+ T cells from PBMCs. The cell subset or site label, read with the paper, signifies: CD45RA+ positively selected. This receptor was taken from a man younger than 35 in good health. Some clones in this sample may be carry-over from other donors' samples. The chain employs TRBV7-9 and TRBJ2-1; the D gene is not confidently resolved. CDR3 region: CASSPPGSYNEQFF. The bases are TGTGCCAGCAGCCCCCCGGGTTCCTACAATGAGCAGTTCTTC. The CDR3, completed at both ends by the reference TRBV7-9 and TRBJ2-1 genes, gives the full variable domain DTGVSQNPRHKITKRGQNVTFRCDPISEHNRLYWYRQTLGQGPEFLTYFQNEAQLEKSRLLSDRFSAERPKGSFSTLEIQRTEQGDSAMYLCASSPPGSYNEQFFGPGTRLTVL.